This T cell receptor (beta chain) derives from a study of blood T cell repertoires in COVID-19. Study background: Collection of acute and convalescent COVID-19 samples took place in the United States, Italy and Spain.

The V and J ends lost 4 bases and 1 base, in that order; junction bases with no gene match: 8. This CDR3 is 16 amino acids long. Per the germline V gene, CDR1 is SGDLS and CDR2 is YYNGEE. As originally analysed: Using reference gene primer amplification, nucleated cell counts were estimated. Profiling relied on immunoSEQ multiplex PCR, and the TCRdb table lists in-frame clones only, not all of them. V and J calls and clone size are those listed in that table; D and trimming were worked out from the DNA. In the table there are about 280,000 clones, about 89% of which are singletons. The material sequenced was peripheral blood. The gene calls are TRBV9 and TRBJ2-3; the match to TRBD2 covers 8 bases. The receptor was isolated from a man aged 50-59 years with acute or convalescent COVID-19. The CDR3 bases are TGTGCCAGCAGCACGCGCGGGGGGACGGGCACAGATACGCAGTATTTT. Its protein product is CASSTRGGTGTDTQYF. The whole variable domain, filled in from reference TRBV9 and TRBJ2-3, reads DSGVTQTPKHLITATGQRVTLRCSPRSGDLSVYWYQQSLDQGLQFLIQYYNGEERAKGNILERFSAQQFPDLHSELNLSSLELGDSALYFCASSTRGGTGTDTQYFGPGTRLTVL.